The rows below give T cell receptor beta chains drawn from one sample of a study of B cell selection in AIRE deficiency. Profiled with immunoSEQ multiplex PCR; TCRdb holds only in-frame clones, not every one. Here the sample spans about 22,000 clones, around 90% being singletons. Input material: CD4+CD25+ Tregs sorted from PBMCs. The receptors shown here come from a human donor in good health. Both conserved end residues are part of each CDR3. D genes are given only for firm matches. Expanded clones get a size class; other rows say once, few or many, or leave the size out.

>NA|TRBV7-8|NA|TRBJ1-4
CASSLEGYEKLFF
TGTGCCAGCAGCTTAGAAGGGTATGAAAAACTGTTTTTT
>once|TRBV27|NA|TRBJ2-7
CASRPGSAAYEQYF
TGTGCCAGCAGACCCGGCTCAGCCGCCTACGAGCAGTACTTC
>once|TRBV7-9|TRBD1|TRBJ2-1
CASSLPGQDSYNEQFF
TGTGCCAGCAGCTTACCCGGACAGGACTCCTACAATGAGCAGTTCTTC
>NA|TRBV25-1|TRBD1|TRBJ2-7
CAPTGGYEQYF
TGTGCCCCGACAGGGGGCTACGAGCAGTACTTC
>NA|TRBV10-3|TRBD2|TRBJ2-1
CAITRTSGGASYNEQFF
TGTGCCATCACGCGGACTAGCGGGGGGGCCTCCTACAATGAGCAGTTCTTC
>NA|TRBV11-2|NA|TRBJ1-3
CASRQPSAYSGNTIYF
TGTGCCAGCAGACAGCCCTCTGCCTACTCTGGAAACACCATATATTTT
>once|TRBV30|NA|TRBJ2-5
CAWARGLETQYF
TGTGCCTGGGCTCGCGGGTTGGAGACCCAGTACTTC
>NA|TRBV4-1|NA|TRBJ2-7
CASSQGPLYEQYF
TGCGCCAGCAGCCAAGGACCTCTCTACGAGCAGTACTTC
>NA|TRBV27|TRBD2|TRBJ2-4
CASTRTSGGVLAKNIQYF
TGTGCCAGCACCCGGACTAGCGGGGGGGTCCTAGCCAAAAACATTCAGTACTTC
>once|TRBV5-1|TRBD2|TRBJ2-3
CASSLVLLAGPFGTDTQYF
TGCGCCAGCAGCTTGGTGTTGCTAGCGGGGCCCTTCGGCACAGATACGCAGTATTTT
>NA|TRBV6-6|TRBD1|TRBJ2-7
CASRDQGVGYEQYF
TGTGCCAGCAGAGACCAGGGGGTCGGCTACGAGCAGTACTTC
>few|TRBV4-2|TRBD1|TRBJ1-6
CASSQGERGRNSPLHF
TGTGCCAGCAGCCAAGGGGAAAGGGGGCGAAATTCACCCCTCCACTTT
>NA|TRBV6-5|NA|TRBJ1-1
CASSYLRRGEAFF
TGTGCCAGCAGTTACCTGAGAAGGGGGGAAGCTTTCTTT
>NA|TRBV10-3|NA|TRBJ2-3
CAIRAGFSTDTQYF
TGTGCCATCAGGGCGGGTTTTAGCACAGATACGCAGTATTTT
>NA|TRBV6-6|TRBD1|TRBJ2-3
CASKRGQATDTQYF
TGTGCCAGCAAAAGGGGACAGGCCACAGATACGCAGTATTTT
>NA|TRBV7-2|TRBD1|TRBJ1-2
CASSATGAFTYGYTF
TGTGCCAGCAGCGCGACAGGGGCATTCACCTATGGCTACACCTTC
>NA|TRBV7-9|NA|TRBJ1-2
CASSLGHLYGYTF
TGTGCCAGCAGCTTAGGTCATCTTTATGGCTACACCTTC
>few|TRBV6-5|NA|TRBJ2-6
CASSFSPSGANVLTF
TGTGCCAGCAGTTTTAGTCCCTCTGGGGCCAACGTCCTGACTTTC
>NA|TRBV30|TRBD1|TRBJ2-7
CAWSPSGTGSLEQYF
TGTGCCTGGAGTCCTTCCGGGACAGGGTCCCTCGAGCAGTACTTC
>once|TRBV14|NA|TRBJ1-3
CASSHRGRGKSSGNTIYF
TGTGCCAGCAGCCACAGGGGAAGGGGCAAGTCCTCTGGAAACACCATATATTTT
>NA|TRBV27|TRBD2|TRBJ2-1
CASRTGLAGNNEQFF
TGTGCCAGCAGAACGGGACTAGCGGGAAACAATGAGCAGTTCTTC
>few|TRBV10-2|NA|TRBJ1-6
CASSDRNSPLHF
TGCGCCAGCAGCGACAGGAATTCACCCCTCCACTTT
>NA|TRBV7-9|NA|TRBJ2-5
CASSLVARDRVQETQYF
TGTGCCAGCAGCTTAGTGGCGCGGGACAGAGTACAAGAGACCCAGTACTTC
>NA|TRBV5-5|TRBD2|TRBJ2-3
CASSPFMASGSTDTQYF
TGTGCCAGCAGCCCTTTTATGGCTAGCGGATCTACAGATACGCAGTATTTT
>NA|TRBV5-5|NA|TRBJ2-2
CASSLSLTGPGELFF
TGTGCCAGCAGCTTGAGCCTAACAGGGCCCGGGGAGCTGTTTTTT
>NA|TRBV10-3|NA|TRBJ2-2
CAIRRQGYTGELFF
TGTGCCATCAGGAGGCAGGGGTACACCGGGGAGCTGTTTTTT
>NA|TRBV10-1|NA|TRBJ2-3
CASSETIEDTQYF
TGCGCCAGCAGTGAGACCATCGAAGATACGCAGTATTTT
>NA|TRBV5-5|TRBD2|TRBJ2-1
CASSLTSVHNEQFF
TGTGCCAGCAGCCTTACTAGCGTCCACAATGAGCAGTTCTTC
>NA|TRBV6-5|NA|TRBJ2-7
CASSYADRVWYEQYF
TGTGCTAGCAGTTACGCGGACCGGGTTTGGTACGAGCAGTACTTC
>NA|TRBV18|TRBD2|TRBJ2-5
CASSPPGTSVQETQYF
TGTGCCAGCTCACCACCGGGGACTAGCGTCCAAGAGACCCAGTACTTC
>NA|TRBV11-2|TRBD1|TRBJ2-7
CASSFGTGPYEQYF
TGTGCCAGCAGCTTCGGGACAGGTCCCTACGAGCAGTACTTC
>NA|TRBV5-1|NA|TRBJ2-7
CASSLGQSYEQYF
TGCGCCAGCAGCTTGGGACAGTCCTACGAGCAGTACTTC
>NA|TRBV9|NA|TRBJ1-3
CASSVAPLGRPSGNTIYF
TGTGCCAGCAGCGTAGCCCCTTTGGGCAGGCCCTCTGGAAACACCATATATTTT
>NA|TRBV7-9|TRBD1|TRBJ1-4
CASRAEGAEKLFF
TGTGCCAGCAGAGCGGAGGGGGCTGAAAAACTGTTTTTT
>NA|TRBV6-5|NA|TRBJ1-2
CASTGASFNYGYTF
TGTGCCAGCACCGGGGCCTCCTTCAACTATGGCTACACCTTC
>NA|TRBV19|NA|TRBJ2-1
CASNKVGNEQFF
TGTGCCAGTAATAAGGTCGGCAATGAGCAGTTCTTC
>NA|TRBV5-8|NA|TRBJ1-4
CASSSPRTAFATNEKLFF
TGTGCCAGCAGCTCCCCTCGGACAGCCTTTGCAACTAATGAAAAACTGTTTTTT
>NA|TRBV14|NA|TRBJ2-3
CASSQDLDTQYF
TGTGCCAGCAGCCAAGATTTGGATACGCAGTATTTT
>NA|TRBV10-2|NA|TRBJ1-6
CASSALRRGYNSPLHF
TGCGCCAGCAGTGCTCTCCGACGGGGGTATAATTCACCCCTCCACTTT
>NA|TRBV10-1|TRBD1|TRBJ1-5
CASSDPDRGNQPQHF
TGCGCCAGCAGTGACCCGGACAGGGGGAATCAGCCCCAGCATTTT
>NA|TRBV7-9|NA|TRBJ1-5
CASSLGGPQPQHF
TGTGCCAGCAGCTTGGGAGGGCCTCAGCCCCAGCATTTT
>NA|TRBV6-1|TRBD2|TRBJ2-1
CASSGTGLANYNEQFF
TGTGCCAGCAGTGGCACGGGACTAGCCAACTACAATGAGCAGTTCTTC
>NA|TRBV5-4|TRBD1|TRBJ1-6
CASSLGTGNSPLHF
TGTGCCAGCAGCCTCGGGACAGGGAATTCACCCCTCCACTTT
>once|TRBV29-1|TRBD1|TRBJ2-7
CSARTGSSYEQYF
TGCAGCGCTCGGACAGGGAGTAGCTACGAGCAGTACTTC
>NA|TRBV7-8|TRBD1|TRBJ1-2
CASSVDRGSYGYTF
TGTGCCAGCAGCGTAGACAGGGGGTCCTATGGCTACACCTTC
>once|TRBV2|TRBD2|TRBJ2-3
CASNPGLAGDTQYF
TGTGCCAGCAACCCGGGACTAGCGGGGGATACGCAGTATTTT
>NA|TRBV5-1|TRBD1|TRBJ1-1
CASSPLTGVNTEAFF
TGCGCCAGCAGCCCATTGACAGGGGTGAACACTGAAGCTTTCTTT
>NA|TRBV6-5|NA|TRBJ1-6
CASRLSSYNSPLHF
TGTGCCAGCCGCTTGAGCTCCTATAATTCACCCCTCCACTTT